This T cell receptor beta chain was sequenced in a study of blood T cell repertoires in COVID-19. Study at large: Spain, Italy and the United States supplied samples that represented acute and convalescent COVID-19.

In the original analysis: For nucleated cells, counts were estimated from reference gene primer amplification. Generated by immunoSEQ multiplex PCR, the TCRdb table keeps only in-frame clones and is missing some. Clonal size and the V and J genes are those of that table, whereas D and trimming came from the DNA. The data hold 150,000 to 250,000 clones, with around four fifths observed a single time. Germline CDR1 SGHTA, CDR2 FQGTGA. The V gene lost 4 bases and the J gene lost 13 bases, with 14 bases spanning the gap. This CDR3 region has 12 residues. In terms of age and location, participants ranged from roughly 18 to 89 years and lived in about 25 US areas. Clinical histories supplied by participants themselves formed the basis of cohort assignment.

The sequence was obtained from a man aged 35 to 55 who had recovered from COVID-19. V gene TRBV7-3 combines with J gene TRBJ2-1; a possible D gene is TRBD2 (6 bases). The specimen sequenced was PBMCs or T cells enriched from blood (not recorded which). The CDR3 is CASSSGLGKQFF. As DNA, the CDR3 is TGTGCCAGCAGCTCGGGACTGGGAAAACAGTTCTTC.